This T cell receptor beta chain was recovered during a study of T cells after yellow fever vaccination. TCRdb re-analysed the 5' RACE reads in MiXCR, keeping a single row per CDR3 protein. Of about 310,000 distinct CDR3 sequences in the sample, around 3.6% are singletons; the top ten hold 23%. Overall study results and limits: Though weaker, the secondary response peaked faster, on day 5 versus 15.

The CDR3 covers 15 residues. The ends were cut back, 3 bases at V and 10 bases at J, with 16 bases in the middle. Germline loops: CDR1 SEHNR, CDR2 FQNEAQ (reference sequence). In its sample, this clonotype was seen many times. Antigen unknown. This receptor was identified in a man aged 18 to 30 who received the YFV17D yellow fever vaccine. V usage is TRBV7-9 and J usage is TRBJ1-6, with D perhaps TRBD1 (6 bases). The sample here was PBMCs, taken on the day of the yellow fever booster vaccination. CDR3 DNA sequence: TGTGCCAGCAGCTTGGCAGGGGCGCGGAGCTCACCCCTCCACTTT. Its protein product is CASSLAGARSSPLHF.